This T cell receptor (beta chain) was sequenced for a study of T cell changes during pregnancy in multiple sclerosis. Trimming took 5 bases from V and 10 from J, leaving 17 bases between them. Looked up from germline, CDR1 is SGHAT and CDR2 is FQNNGV. This CDR3 has 13 amino acids. Profiling relied on immunoSEQ multiplex PCR, and the TCRdb table lists in-frame clones only, not all of them. Among under 70,000 clones listed, roughly 91% were seen once. Specimen: peripheral blood, collected in the third trimester of pregnancy. This TCR came from a female donor in good health, enrolled as a control in a pregnancy study. V is TRBV11-2 and J is TRBJ1-1, with no clear D. CDR3 bases: TGTGCCAGCAGCGTTTATAGGGAGCATCGAGCTTTCTTT. Protein sequence: CASSVYREHRAFF.